This TCR beta chain was recovered during a study of beta chain features in type 1 diabetes. Germline values: CDR1 LGHNA, CDR2 YNFKEQ. CDR3 length equals 13 residues. V was cut by 7 bases and J by 1 base, with 7 bases left in between. As every portion of the isolated RNA was reverse transcribed, the sequencing read expressed TCRB transcripts. Clones were read by immunoSEQ multiplex PCR, and TCRdb kept only the in-frame ones, dropping some. This table has fewer than 900,000 clones, roughly 15% appearing once. The V and J genes are TRBV4-2 and TRBJ2-2; D gene unclear. This receptor was taken from a young woman in good health. Sequenced input: naive CD4+ T cells from blood. The CDR3 is CASNNVNTGELFF. CDR3 bases: TGTGCCAGCAACAATGTGAACACCGGGGAGCTGTTTTTT.